The 2 T cell receptor beta chains below were found in one sample sequenced in a study of Graves' ophthalmopathy and Graves' hyperthyroidism. Transcripts of RNA were the source for amplifying TCR beta CDR3 regions. A first-round RT-PCR used HTBI primers, followed by a second-round multiplex PCR. TCRdb independently ran MiXCR on the multiplex PCR reads; one entry per CDR3 protein. The repertoire includes around 660,000 distinct CDR3 sequences, roughly 41% of them detected once, and around 3.3% sits in the top ten. The sequencing input was peripheral blood. The receptors shown here come from an adult man with Graves' ophthalmopathy.

The chain uses TRBV4-3 and TRBJ1-6; the D is unclear. The V end was cut by 3 bases, the J end by 14 bases, with 8 bases between. The CDR3 contains 11 residues. The V gene's germline CDR1 is LGHNA and CDR2 YSLEER. CDR3 region: CASSQGKALHF. For the CDR3, the DNA is TGCGCCAGCAGCCAGGGGAAAGCCCTCCACTTT.

This rearrangement joins TRBV2 to TRBJ1-6; D remains ambiguous. Trimming took off 4 bases at V and 6 bases at J, with 10 bases between the two ends. CDR3 length: 14 amino acids. Germline assignment: CDR1 SNHLY and CDR2 FYNNEI. The CDR3 sequence: CASSADWINSPLHF. Written as DNA, the CDR3 is TGTGCCAGCAGTGCAGACTGGATTAATTCACCCCTCCACTTT. Together with reference TRBV2 and TRBJ1-6, the CDR3 gives the full variable domain: EPEVTQTPSHQVTQMGQEVILRCVPISNHLYFYWYRQILGQKVEFLVSFYNNEISEKSEIFDDQFSVERPDGSNFTLKIRSTKLEDSAMYFCASSADWINSPLHFGNGTRLTVT.